Sequencing of this T cell receptor beta chain was carried out in a study of T cells in Graves' hyperthyroidism and ophthalmopathy (dated by TCRdb to about 2019). About the full investigation: Peripheral blood was collected at initial diagnosis, before any treatment. After blood sampling, hyperthyroidism patients were treated with methimazole at a starting dose of 30 mg daily, and ophthalmopathy patients were treated with high-dose intravenous methylprednisolone. A discovery cohort of about a hundred patients, roughly 45 with Graves' ophthalmopathy and about 58 with stable Graves' hyperthyroidism, was used to find distinguishing TCR V-J signatures. The roughly 90 discovery patients were divided at random into training and test sets in a 7:3 ratio. Prospective prediction of ophthalmopathy was tested in an independent validation cohort consisting of roughly 20 hyperthyroidism patients and more than 15 patients who later progressed to ophthalmopathy. TCR Vbeta CDR3 sequencing of 130 to 150 peripheral blood samples (approximately 44 ophthalmopathy, roughly 74 hyperthyroidism and approximately 17 progressor patients) is reported in the paper. The study also compared thyroid tissue and blood T-cell repertoires from about six Graves' hyperthyroidism patients. Broad study findings and their caveats: In validation, progression to ophthalmopathy was predicted by the model with about 70% sensitivity and about 72% specificity, a median of about 6.4 months before onset. A 13 V-J signature model separated ophthalmopathy from stable hyperthyroidism, with 87.88% sensitivity and 81.08% specificity in cross-validation and 80%/75% in testing. Most expanded thyroid clonotypes (frequency above 0.001) were also detected in blood, suggesting blood repertoires may reflect thyroid immune responses. Sample size was not statistically predetermined, and investigators were not blinded to group allocation.

V gives up 1 base and J gives up 3 bases, and the segment between their germline ends measures 6 bases. The germline V gene gives CDR1 as MGHRA and CDR2 as YSYEKL. From its cysteine to its phenylalanine, the CDR3 spans 13 amino acids. Of the read, only the CDR3 DNA is kept; its 39 bases are in frame from base 1. The TCR beta CDR3 regions were amplified from the RNA transcripts. For the first round of RT-PCR on the TCR CDR3, the HTBI primer set was used together with the Qiagen OneStep RT-PCR kit. A second multiplex PCR round built the libraries, followed by size selection and purification. The libraries were sequenced on an Illumina HiSeq2000 using paired-end 100 bp reads. Per the source publication's procedure: SOAPnuke was used to process the raw data, with reads discarded if the reads contained adapters or uncalled bases, had a mean Phred below 15, or lacked an exact constant-primer or identifier match. High-quality paired reads were merged using COPE v1.2.5, and each unique nucleotide sequence was defined as a clonotype. MiTCR v1.1 was used to align clonotypes to the IMGT TRBV, TRBD and TRBJ reference segments. Analysis was restricted to V-J combinations with a frequency above 0.0001, which covered just over 98% of repertoires. The TCS score was defined as the ratio of F50 (clonal expansion) to E x V (chaos), calculated using BLOSUM62-based TCRdist between CDR3 peptides within each V-J. Welch's t-statistics and random forest reduced around 520 V-J features to roughly 13, which were used in a naive Bayes classifier (R e1071). TCRdb handled the public reads itself, with Q25 trimming in fastp and clone calling in MiXCR, and kept productive beta chains. Rows merge per CDR3 protein into single entries with the most common DNA and genes. The authors' filters were not applied to this entry. The sample profile shows about 360,000 distinct CDR3 sequences; about 12% of them were found once. The ten largest make up over 8.5% of the sample.

Graves' hyperthyroidism was defined as stable when no progression to ophthalmopathy occurred over 18 months of follow-up. Hyperthyroidism patients were aged 18 to 65 years and newly diagnosed, with disease duration of less than 2 months. The study excluded patients with uncontrolled infections, other autoimmune diseases, pregnancy or lactation. Diagnoses were established on the basis of clinical symptoms, serum thyroxine and TRAb, thyroid ultrasound, and orbital computed tomography. PBMCs were isolated from about 9.2 ml of fresh peripheral blood by Ficoll-Paque density gradient centrifugation. Total RNA was extracted with Trizol reagent, and quality was checked on an Agilent 2100 Bioanalyzer. As for this clonotype: It has no known antigen specificity. No base quality values were provided; no much bigger clone lies one nucleotide off.

The V and J segments used are TRBV4-1 and TRBJ1-2, with no D gene named confidently. The clonotype originates from a woman aged 18 to 35 with Graves' hyperthyroidism. Material for sequencing was blood. The sequenced DNA: TGCGCCAGCAGCCAAGGTATATACTATGGCTACACCTTC. This yields the protein CASSQGIYYGYTF.